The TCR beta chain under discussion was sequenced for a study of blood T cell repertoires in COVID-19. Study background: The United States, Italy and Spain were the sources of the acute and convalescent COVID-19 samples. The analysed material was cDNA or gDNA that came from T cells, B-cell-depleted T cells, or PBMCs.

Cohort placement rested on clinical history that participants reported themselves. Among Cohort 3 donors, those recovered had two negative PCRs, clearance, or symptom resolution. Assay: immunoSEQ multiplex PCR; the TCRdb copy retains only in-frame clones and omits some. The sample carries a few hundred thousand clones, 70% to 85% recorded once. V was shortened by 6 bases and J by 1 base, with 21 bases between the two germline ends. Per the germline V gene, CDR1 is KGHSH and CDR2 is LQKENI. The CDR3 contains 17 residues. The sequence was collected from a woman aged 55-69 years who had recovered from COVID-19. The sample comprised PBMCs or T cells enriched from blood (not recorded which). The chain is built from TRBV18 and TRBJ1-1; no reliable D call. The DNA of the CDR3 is TGTGCCAGCTCGCCAAGGGAGAGGAGCCCCCAGAACACTGAAGCTTTCTTT. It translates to CASSPRERSPQNTEAFF.